This TCR beta chain came from a study of T cell responses to AZD1222 COVID-19 vaccine. A note on this clone: Its matching antigen is unknown.

The protocol was immunoSEQ multiplex PCR, while the TCRdb copy is restricted to in-frame clones and leaves out a portion. The table records roughly 150,000 clones, roughly 92% of them present only once. Study-wide points: Only a handful of AZD1222 recipients, more than 5 in all, had baseline seropositivity. Unmutated variant regions are reportedly targeted by nearly half of spike-specific TCRs.

The length of the CDR3 is 18 residues. Germline trimming cut 2 bases from V and 8 bases from J; bases unmatched to any gene: 15. Germline values: CDR1 MNHEY, CDR2 SMNVEV (reference sequence). This rearrangement joins TRBV27 to TRBJ2-1; TRBD2 agrees at 10 bases. The TCR sequence derives from an adult in good health. The sequenced sample was peripheral blood, obtained on day 0 of AZD1222 vaccination. The CDR3 loop is CASSLKAASGSQGYEQFF. The CDR3 region has the DNA TGTGCCAGCAGTTTAAAAGCTGCTAGCGGGAGTCAGGGATATGAGCAGTTCTTC.